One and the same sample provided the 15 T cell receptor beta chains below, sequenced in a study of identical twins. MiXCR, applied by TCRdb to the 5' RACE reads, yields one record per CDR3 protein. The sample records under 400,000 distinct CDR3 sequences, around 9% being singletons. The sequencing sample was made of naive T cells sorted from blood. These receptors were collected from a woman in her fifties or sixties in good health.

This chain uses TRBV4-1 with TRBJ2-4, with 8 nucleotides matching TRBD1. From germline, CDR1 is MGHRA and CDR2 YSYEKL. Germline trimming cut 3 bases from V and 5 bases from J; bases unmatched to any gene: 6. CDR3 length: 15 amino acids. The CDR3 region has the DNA TGCGCCAGCAGCCACGGACAGGGAATGGAAAACATTCAGTACTTC. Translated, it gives CASSHGQGMENIQYF.

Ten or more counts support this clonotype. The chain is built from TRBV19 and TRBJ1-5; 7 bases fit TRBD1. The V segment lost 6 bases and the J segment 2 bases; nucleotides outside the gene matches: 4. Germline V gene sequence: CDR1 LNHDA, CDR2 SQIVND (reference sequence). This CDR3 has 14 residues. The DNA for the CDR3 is TGTGCCAGTAGGTTGACAGGGCGCAATCAGCCCCAGCATTTT. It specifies CASRLTGRNQPQHF.

CDR3 nucleotide sequence: TGTGCCAGCAGCCCCGGGAGGGCCGGTGAGACCCAGTACTTC. Residues: CASSPGRAGETQYF. The chain carries TRBV12-3 or TRBV12-4 and TRBJ2-5; TRBD2 matches at 8 bases. This CDR3 has 14 amino acids. After removal of 6 bases from V and 5 bases from J, the junction contained 8 bases not matched to a gene.

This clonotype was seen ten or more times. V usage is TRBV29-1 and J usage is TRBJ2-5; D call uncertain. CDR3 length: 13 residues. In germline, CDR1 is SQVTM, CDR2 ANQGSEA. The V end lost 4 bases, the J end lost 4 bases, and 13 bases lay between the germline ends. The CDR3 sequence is CSVGVTTAETQYF. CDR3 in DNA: TGCAGCGTTGGCGTCACCACCGCAGAGACCCAGTACTTC.

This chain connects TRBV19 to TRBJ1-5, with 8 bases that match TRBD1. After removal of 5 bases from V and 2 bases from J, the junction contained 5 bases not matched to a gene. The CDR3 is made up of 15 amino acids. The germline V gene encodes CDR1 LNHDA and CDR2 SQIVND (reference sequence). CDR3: CASSGQGWGNQPQHF. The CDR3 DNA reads TGTGCCAGTAGTGGACAGGGTTGGGGCAATCAGCCCCAGCATTTT.

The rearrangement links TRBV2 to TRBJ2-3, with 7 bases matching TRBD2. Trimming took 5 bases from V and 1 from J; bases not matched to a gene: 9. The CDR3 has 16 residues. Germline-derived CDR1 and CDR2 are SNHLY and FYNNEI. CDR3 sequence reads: CASSWQEAGRTDTQYF. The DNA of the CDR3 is TGTGCCAGCAGTTGGCAGGAAGCGGGGCGCACAGATACGCAGTATTTT.

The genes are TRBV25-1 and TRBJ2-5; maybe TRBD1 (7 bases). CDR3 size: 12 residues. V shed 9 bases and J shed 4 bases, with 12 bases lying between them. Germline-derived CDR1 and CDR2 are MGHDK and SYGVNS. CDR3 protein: CASQGGLETQYF. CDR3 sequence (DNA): TGTGCCAGTCAGGGGGGATTAGAGACCCAGTACTTC. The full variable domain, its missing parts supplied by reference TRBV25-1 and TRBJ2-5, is EADIYQTPRYLVIGTGKKITLECSQTMGHDKMYWYQQDPGMELHLIHYSYGVNSTEKGDLSSESTVSRIRTEHFPLTLESARPSHTSQYLCASQGGLETQYFGPGTRLLVL.

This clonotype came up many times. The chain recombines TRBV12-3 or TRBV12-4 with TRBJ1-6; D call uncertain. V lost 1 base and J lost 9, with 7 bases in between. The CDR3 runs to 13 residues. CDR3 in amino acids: CASSLDRISPLHF. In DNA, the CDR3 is TGTGCCAGCAGTTTAGACCGGATTTCACCCCTCCACTTT.

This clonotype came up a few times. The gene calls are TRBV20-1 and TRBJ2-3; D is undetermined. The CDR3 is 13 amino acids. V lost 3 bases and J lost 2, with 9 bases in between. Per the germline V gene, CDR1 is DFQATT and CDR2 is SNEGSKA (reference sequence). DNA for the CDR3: TGCAGTGCTAGGGTTAGGCACACAGATACGCAGTATTTT. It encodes CSARVRHTDTQYF.

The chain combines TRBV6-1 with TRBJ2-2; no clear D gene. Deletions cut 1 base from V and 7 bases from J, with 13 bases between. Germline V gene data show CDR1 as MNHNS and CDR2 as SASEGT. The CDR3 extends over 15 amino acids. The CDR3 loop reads CASSEGWVKGGELFF. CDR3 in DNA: TGTGCCAGCAGTGAAGGATGGGTAAAGGGCGGGGAGCTGTTTTTT.

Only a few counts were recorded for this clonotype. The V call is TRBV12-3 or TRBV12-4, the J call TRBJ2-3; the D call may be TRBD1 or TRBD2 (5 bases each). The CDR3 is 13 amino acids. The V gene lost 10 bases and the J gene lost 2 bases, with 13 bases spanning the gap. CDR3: CATSRGATDTQYF. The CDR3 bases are TGTGCCACGTCTAGGGGAGCCACAGATACGCAGTATTTT.

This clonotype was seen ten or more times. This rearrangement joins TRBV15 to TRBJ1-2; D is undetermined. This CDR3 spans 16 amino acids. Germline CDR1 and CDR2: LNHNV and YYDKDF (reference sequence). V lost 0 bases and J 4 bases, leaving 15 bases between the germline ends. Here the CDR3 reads CATSRDLRISLYGYTF. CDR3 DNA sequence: TGTGCCACCAGCAGAGATTTAAGGATTTCACTCTATGGCTACACCTTC.

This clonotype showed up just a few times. The CDR3 DNA follows: TGTGCCAGCAGTTACTCGAATAAGGGGGATACGCAGTATTTT. It yields the protein CASSYSNKGDTQYF. The rearrangement joins TRBV6-5 to TRBJ2-3; a possible D gene is TRBD1 (5 bases). The CDR3 has 14 residues. Germline CDR1 reads MNHEY; CDR2 reads SVGAGI. V gave up 0 bases and J gave up 6 bases, with 10 bases separating them.

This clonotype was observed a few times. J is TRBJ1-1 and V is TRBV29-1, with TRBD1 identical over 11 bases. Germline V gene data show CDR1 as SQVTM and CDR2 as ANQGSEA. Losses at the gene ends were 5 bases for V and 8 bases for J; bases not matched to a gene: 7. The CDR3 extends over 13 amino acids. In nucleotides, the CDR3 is TGCAGCGTTTACGGACAGGGGGCTTGGGAAGCTTTCTTT. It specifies CSVYGQGAWEAFF.

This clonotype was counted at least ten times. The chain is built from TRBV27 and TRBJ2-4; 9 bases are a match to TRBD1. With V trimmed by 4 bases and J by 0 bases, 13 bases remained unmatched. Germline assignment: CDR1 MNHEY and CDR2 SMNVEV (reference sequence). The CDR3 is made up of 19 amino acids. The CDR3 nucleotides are TGTGCCAGCAGTTCGCGGCTAAATAACAGGGGGCTAGCCAAAAACATTCAGTACTTC. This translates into CASSSRLNNRGLAKNIQYF.